This T cell receptor (beta chain) was documented in a study of blood T cell repertoires in COVID-19. Repertoires were generated with immunoSEQ multiplex PCR, while TCRdb's copy carries only in-frame clones and drops some. The sample includes roughly 330,000 clones, roughly 86% of them seen just once. This clonotype was obtained from a woman aged 25 to 39 who had recovered from COVID-19. Sequencing was carried out using PBMCs or T cells enriched from blood (not recorded which).

The DNA for the CDR3 is TGTGCCAGCTTACGGGGAGGTCGGGGCTACACCTTC. Translating it yields CASLRGGRGYTF. This chain joins TRBV2 and TRBJ1-2; D unclear. Germline values: CDR1 SNHLY, CDR2 FYNNEI. V lost 8 bases and J lost 8, with 15 bases in between. This CDR3 spans 12 amino acids.